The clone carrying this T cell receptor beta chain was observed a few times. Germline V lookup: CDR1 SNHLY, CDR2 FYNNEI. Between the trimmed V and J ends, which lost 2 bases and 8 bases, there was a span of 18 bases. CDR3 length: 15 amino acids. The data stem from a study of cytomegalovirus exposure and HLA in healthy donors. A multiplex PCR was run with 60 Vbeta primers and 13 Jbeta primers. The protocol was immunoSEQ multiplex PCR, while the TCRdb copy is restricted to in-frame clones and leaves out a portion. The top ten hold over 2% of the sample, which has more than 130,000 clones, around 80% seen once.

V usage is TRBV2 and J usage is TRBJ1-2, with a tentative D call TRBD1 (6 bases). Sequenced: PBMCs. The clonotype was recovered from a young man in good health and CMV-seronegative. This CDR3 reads CASSEQGSGMLGYTF. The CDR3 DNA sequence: TGTGCCAGCAGTGAACAGGGGTCCGGGATGTTGGGCTACACCTTC. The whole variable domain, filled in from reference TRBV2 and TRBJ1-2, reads EPEVTQTPSHQVTQMGQEVILRCVPISNHLYFYWYRQILGQKVEFLVSFYNNEISEKSEIFDDQFSVERPDGSNFTLKIRSTKLEDSAMYFCASSEQGSGMLGYTFGSGTRLTVV.